A selection of T cell receptor beta chains follows, all from one sample in a study of metastatic and nonmetastatic thyroid tumors. Via MiXCR, TCRdb re-called the PCR reads. The sample contains about 18,000 clones, around a third of which appear only once. Sequenced sample: tumor tissue. These TCRs come from a male donor with papillary thyroid cancer or a benign thyroid nodule (not recorded which). Some clones in this sample may be carry-over from other donors' samples. Both conserved end residues are part of each CDR3. D genes are given only for firm matches. Part of the rows lack a size; the others show once, few, many or a class for expanded clones.

DNA	CDR3	D	V	J	size
TGTGCCAGCAGCCCGGGGGGCCGGGGGAACACTGAAGCTTTCTTT	CASSPGGRGNTEAFF	-	TRBV3-1	TRBJ1-1	many
TGTGCCATCAGGAAGGACAGGTGGAGCTCCTACGATCAGTACTTC	CAIRKDRWSSYDQYF	TRBD1	TRBV10-3	TRBJ2-7	-
TGTGCCAGCAGGACCATCATAGCTAGGGCCTACGAGCAGTACTTC	CASRTIIARAYEQYF	-	TRBV28	TRBJ2-7	medium-sized
TGTGCCAGCAGTGTCAGCGAAATCTCCTACGAGCAGTACTTC	CASSVSEISYEQYF	-	TRBV27	TRBJ2-7	few
TGCAGTGCTAGTCGGGTAGCGGGAGCCGGCGAGCAGTTCTTC	CSASRVAGAGEQFF	TRBD2	TRBV20-1	TRBJ2-1	-
TGTGCCAGCAGCTCAGGGGGGGCTCGGGGGAATTCACCCCTCCACTTT	CASSSGGARGNSPLHF	TRBD1	TRBV9	TRBJ1-6	many
TGTGCCAGCATCCCACCCGCAGCGGGAGGTCCAAAGGAGCAGTTCTTC	CASIPPAAGGPKEQFF	TRBD2	TRBV11-1	TRBJ2-1	-
TGCGCCAGCAGCTTGAAGAGTAGGGCAGTTGAAGCTTTCTTT	CASSLKSRAVEAFF	-	TRBV5-1	TRBJ1-1	-
TGCGCCAGCAGCTTGGCCGGGAACTCCTACGAGCAGTACTTC	CASSLAGNSYEQYF	-	TRBV5-1	TRBJ2-7	-
TGTGCCGCGAAGGGTAGCAATCAGCCCCAGCATTTT	CAAKGSNQPQHF	-	TRBV28	TRBJ1-5	few
TGTGCCAGCAGCTGGGGACTAGACTACGAGCAGTACTTC	CASSWGLDYEQYF	TRBD2	TRBV11-2	TRBJ2-7	-
TGTGCCAGCAGCTTAAGGGGGACTAGAGACCCAGATACGCAGTATTTT	CASSLRGTRDPDTQYF	TRBD2	TRBV7-9	TRBJ2-3	medium-sized
TGTGCCAGCAGCGTAGACGGGGAGCATCAGCCCCAGCATTTT	CASSVDGEHQPQHF	-	TRBV9	TRBJ1-5	-
TGTGCCAGCTCGCAAGGACAGGGAACCGGGGAGCTGTTTTTT	CASSQGQGTGELFF	TRBD1	TRBV18	TRBJ2-2	-
TGTGCCAGCAGCCAAGCTTCTAGCGACATCAGCTGGGAGCTGTTTTTT	CASSQASSDISWELFF	-	TRBV4-2	TRBJ2-2	-
TGTGCCAGCAGCCTACTTGCGCTCCTAGCGTCGAACACCGGGGAGCTGTCTTTT	CASSLLALLASNTGELSF	-	TRBV3-1	TRBJ2-2	many
TGCAGTGCTAGAAAAGATCGGACTAGCGGACAAGAGACCCAGTACTTC	CSARKDRTSGQETQYF	TRBD2	TRBV20-1	TRBJ2-5	-
TGTGCCAGCAATCCGGGACAGCCATACGAGCAGTACTTC	CASNPGQPYEQYF	TRBD1	TRBV28	TRBJ2-7	few
TGTGCCACCAGGACAGGGGGGAGCAATCAGCCCCAGCATTTT	CATRTGGSNQPQHF	TRBD1	TRBV24-1	TRBJ1-5	-
TGTGCCTGGATGAGGGCGGGAGTAGGCACCGGGGAGCTGTTTTTT	CAWMRAGVGTGELFF	TRBD2	TRBV30	TRBJ2-2	-
TGCAGTGCTTATAGATCTGGTGGCTACACCTTC	CSAYRSGGYTF	-	TRBV20-1	TRBJ1-2	many
TGTGCCAGCTCACCACCGACAGGCCACCTGAGAAATGAGCAGTTCTTC	CASSPPTGHLRNEQFF	-	TRBV18	TRBJ2-1	medium-sized
TGCGCCAGCAGCTTTTTCGGGACAGCCTACGAGCAGTACTTC	CASSFFGTAYEQYF	TRBD1	TRBV5-1	TRBJ2-7	medium-sized
TGCGCCAGCAGCGGGGGACAGGGGGACAATGAGCAGTTCTTC	CASSGGQGDNEQFF	TRBD1	TRBV5-1	TRBJ2-1	-
TGTGCCAGCAGCCTCGCCGGGACATTGCCCAATCAGCCCCAGCATTTT	CASSLAGTLPNQPQHF	-	TRBV6-1	TRBJ1-5	-
TGTGCCAGCAGGGTGGGCCCAATGGAGCAGTACTTC	CASRVGPMEQYF	-	TRBV6-2/TRBV6-3	TRBJ2-7	few
TGTGCCAGCACCCTGACCTCGGCGGGGAACACCATATATTTT	CASTLTSAGNTIYF	-	TRBV6-1	TRBJ1-3	few
TGTGCCAGTAGTCTAAACTCGAACACTGAAGCTTTCTTT	CASSLNSNTEAFF	-	TRBV19	TRBJ1-1	many
TGTGCCAGCAGTACTAGCGGGAAGTCCCCTAGCACAGATACGCAGTATTTT	CASSTSGKSPSTDTQYF	TRBD2	TRBV28	TRBJ2-3	medium-sized
TGCGCCAGCAGCCTTACTAGCGGGAGGGAAGGCGAGCAGTACTTC	CASSLTSGREGEQYF	TRBD2	TRBV5-1	TRBJ2-7	-
TGTGCCAGCAGTTTAAGGTGGCTCTATCAGCCCCAGCATTTT	CASSLRWLYQPQHF	-	TRBV12-3/TRBV12-4	TRBJ1-5	-
TGTGCCAGCAGCTCACTGGACAGGGCCCCAGATACGCAGTATTTT	CASSSLDRAPDTQYF	TRBD1	TRBV9	TRBJ2-3	-
TGTGCCAGCAGCTCCTCGAGTGTCTACACCTTC	CASSSSSVYTF	-	TRBV28	TRBJ1-2	-
TGTGCCAGCAGCCCTGGGGGACCAGGGCAGCCCCAGCATTTT	CASSPGGPGQPQHF	-	TRBV7-2	TRBJ1-5	medium-sized
TGTGCCAGCAGGGGCCGGGATTTGGTTTTGTACTTC	CASRGRDLVLYF	-	TRBV6-1	TRBJ2-7	few
TGCGCCAGCAGCTTGACGCTGGGACTGTCCTCCTACAATGAGCAGTTCTTC	CASSLTLGLSSYNEQFF	-	TRBV5-1	TRBJ2-1	-
TGTGCCAGCATGAATCTAGCGGGAGGATACACAGATACGCAGTATTTT	CASMNLAGGYTDTQYF	TRBD2	TRBV2	TRBJ2-3	many
TGTGCCAGCAGTTTGAAGGTTGGACTCGGCCATCTGCAGTACTTC	CASSLKVGLGHLQYF	-	TRBV12-3/TRBV12-4	TRBJ2-7	many
TGTGCCAGCAGCTCCCGTCTAGCGGGAAACTCCTACAATGAGCAGTTCTTC	CASSSRLAGNSYNEQFF	TRBD2	TRBV5-6	TRBJ2-1	few
TGTGCCAGCAGTGAAGTGGGGGACAACTCCTACGAGCAGTACTTC	CASSEVGDNSYEQYF	-	TRBV6-1	TRBJ2-7	medium-sized
TGCAGTGAATCACAGGGCCTCGACTACGAGCAGTACTTC	CSESQGLDYEQYF	-	TRBV20-1	TRBJ2-7	once
TGCAGTGCTTCCAAAGGGACTAGCGGGAGGGCCACCTACAATGAGCAGTTCTTC	CSASKGTSGRATYNEQFF	TRBD2	TRBV20-1	TRBJ2-1	medium-sized